The T cell receptor beta chain described here comes from a study of blood T cell repertoires in COVID-19. This CDR3 has 16 residues. V shed 6 bases and J shed 0 bases, with 15 bases lying between them. Germline V gives CDR1 MNHEY, CDR2 SMNVEV (reference sequence). In terms of age and location, participants ranged from roughly 18 to 90 years and lived in about 25 US areas. As processed by the authors: Researchers report that nucleated cell counts were estimated from reference gene primer amplification. The protocol was immunoSEQ multiplex PCR, while the TCRdb copy is restricted to in-frame clones and leaves out a portion. V and J calls and clone size come straight from that table; D and trimming were deduced from the DNA. The sample has almost 350,000 clones, roughly 86% seen once.

Specimen: PBMCs or T cells enriched from blood (not recorded which). The TCR sequence derives from a woman aged 25 to 39 who had been exposed to COVID-19. This chain connects TRBV27 to TRBJ1-3; D unclear. The chain's CDR3 is CASSTIARGSGNTIYF. The CDR3 DNA is TGTGCCAGCAGCACCATCGCGCGGGGCTCTGGAAACACCATATATTTT.